This T cell receptor beta chain was identified in a study of T cell responses to AZD1222 COVID-19 vaccine. The CDR3 loop spans 21 amino acids. Some clones are missing from TCRdb's copy, which holds only in-frame ones; the method was immunoSEQ multiplex PCR. The table lists around 130,000 clones, just under 95% of them singletons. This receptor was identified in an adult in good health. This chain connects TRBV21-1 to TRBJ1-2; the table's D gene call, TRBD1, was not cross checked with the DNA. TRBV21-1 is marked as a pseudogene. The material sequenced was peripheral blood, taken on day 0 of AZD1222 vaccination. The CDR3 loop reads CASSKEEKRGTKSAPGHGCTF. The CDR3 bases are TGTGCCAGCAGCAAGGAGGAGAAAAGAGGGACAAAATCGGCTCCGGGACACGGCTGCACCTTC.